Each of the 19 T cell receptor beta chains below was sequenced from the same sample in a study of T cell responses to AZD1222 COVID-19 vaccine. Some clones are missing from TCRdb's copy, which holds only in-frame ones; the method was immunoSEQ multiplex PCR. Of 110,000 to 150,000 clones listed, more than 75% are singletons. The source material was peripheral blood, sampled 28 days after the second AZD1222 dose. The origin of the receptors is an adult who received the AZD1222 COVID-19 vaccine.

This clone was counted a single time. V is TRBV6-5 and J is TRBJ2-1, with D perhaps TRBD2 (6 bases). Germline loops: CDR1 MNHEY, CDR2 SVGAGI. Trimming took 0 bases from V and 10 from J, leaving 19 bases between them. This CDR3 spans 16 amino acids. The CDR3 coding sequence is TGTGCCAGCAGTTACTCCGGGTTTCGCGAGCGGGTCGAGCAGTTCTTC. Amino acids: CASSYSGFRERVEQFF.

This clone counts as medium-sized. This chain joins TRBV12-3 or TRBV12-4 and TRBJ2-1; D unresolved. V lost 3 bases, J lost 3 bases, and 6 bases lay in between. The CDR3 has 13 amino acids. CDR3 region: CASSLGNYNEQFF. The CDR3 DNA reads TGTGCCAGCAGTTTGGGGAACTACAATGAGCAGTTCTTC.

The chain has TRBV6-5 and TRBJ2-2; TRBD2 might be the D (7 bases). CDR3 size: 14 residues. In germline, CDR1 is MNHEY, CDR2 SVGAGI. V lost 11 bases and J lost 0, with 13 bases in between. CDR3 DNA: TGTGCCTGGGGGGGGGCCGCGAACACCGGGGAGCTGTTTTTT. It is translated as CAWGGAANTGELFF.

This clone was picked up one time. The chain employs TRBV30 and TRBJ2-7; D is undetermined. Germline values: CDR1 GTSNPN, CDR2 SVGIG (reference sequence). CDR3 length: 13 residues. Trimming took off 3 bases at V and 5 bases at J, with 14 bases between the two ends. Here the CDR3 DNA reads TGTGCCTGGAGGGGGTCGGCTTTACACGAGCAGTACTTC. It specifies CAWRGSALHEQYF. The full variable domain, its missing parts supplied by reference TRBV30 and TRBJ2-7, is SQTIHQWPATLVQPVGSPLSLECTVEGTSNPNLYWYRQAAGRGLQLLFYSVGIGQISSEVPQNLSASRPQDRQFILSSKKLLLSDSGFYLCAWRGSALHEQYFGPGTRLTVT.

The chain combines TRBV18 with TRBJ1-3; unclear D gene. The V end lost 6 bases, the J end lost 4 bases, and 19 bases lay between the germline ends. Germline CDR1 KGHSH, CDR2 LQKENI. This CDR3 region has 16 residues. CDR3 protein: CASSLWEELSGNTIYF. The CDR3 bases are TGTGCCAGCTCCCTGTGGGAAGAGCTGAGCGGAAACACCATATATTTT.

The chain employs TRBV7-2 and TRBJ1-2; D is perhaps TRBD1 (5 bases). Germline-derived CDR1 and CDR2 are SGHTA and FQGNSA. The CDR3 length is 14 residues. The V end was cut by 3 bases, the J end by 8 bases, with 16 bases between. The CDR3 region is CASSFAQGGGGYTF. As DNA, the CDR3 is TGTGCCAGCAGCTTTGCGCAGGGAGGAGGGGGCTACACCTTC.

The chain couples TRBV28 to TRBJ1-2; 9 bases agree with TRBD1. The trim removed 3 bases at V and 5 bases at J, leaving 4 bases unmatched. Germline V gives CDR1 MDHEN, CDR2 SYDVKM. This CDR3 contains 14 residues. CDR3 nucleotides: TGTGCCAGCAGTTTGGGTGGACAGGGGTATGGCTACACCTTC. It yields the protein CASSLGGQGYGYTF.

The chain carries TRBV2 and TRBJ1-2; 8 nucleotides agree with TRBD1. The germline V gene encodes CDR1 SNHLY and CDR2 FYNNEI. V was clipped by 6 bases and J by 8 bases; unmatched bases: 5. CDR3 length: 12 residues. The CDR3 sequence: CASRGDRPGYTF. For the CDR3, the DNA is TGTGCCAGCAGGGGGGACAGGCCCGGCTACACCTTC.

Here the CDR3 reads CASSLQSNTIYF. The CDR3 DNA is TGTGCCAGCAGCCTACAGTCCAACACCATATATTTT. The chain recombines TRBV13 with TRBJ1-3; no firm D call. Germline CDR1 and CDR2: PRHDT and FYEKMQ (reference sequence). V was pared by 5 bases and J by 7 bases, with 9 bases between. This CDR3 contains 12 residues.

The chain couples TRBV24-1 to TRBJ2-1; perhaps TRBD2 as D (7 bases). V shed 4 bases and J shed 7 bases, with 19 bases lying between them. The germline V gene has CDR1 KGHDR and CDR2 SFDVKD. The CDR3 loop spans 16 amino acids. CDR3 amino acids: CATSEIWGGARNEQFF. As DNA, the CDR3 is TGTGCCACCAGTGAAATCTGGGGGGGGGCAAGGAATGAGCAGTTCTTC.

This rearrangement joins TRBV29-1 to TRBJ2-5, with 11 bases fitting TRBD1. CDR1 SQVTM and CDR2 ANQGSEA come from the germline V gene. The CDR3 covers 15 residues. V dropped 8 bases and J dropped 6; count of bases not matched to a gene: 14. CDR3 loop: CSTQGDRGNEQTQYF. In DNA form, the CDR3 reads TGCAGCACCCAAGGGGACAGGGGGAATGAGCAGACCCAGTACTTC.

The rearrangement joins TRBV7-9 to TRBJ2-5, with 9 bases lining up with TRBD1. The length of the CDR3 is 15 residues. The germline gives CDR1 SEHNR, CDR2 FQNEAQ (reference sequence). Losses at the gene ends were 5 bases for V and 5 bases for J; bases not matched to a gene: 9. The CDR3 reads CASSPGTGSYETQYF. As DNA, the CDR3 is TGTGCCAGCAGCCCAGGGACAGGGTCGTACGAGACCCAGTACTTC.

This sequence joins TRBV2 and TRBJ1-6, with D unresolved. Trimming stripped 7 bases from V and 9 bases from J, with 25 bases between. The CDR3 is 17 amino acids. Germline V gene lookup returns CDR1 SNHLY and CDR2 FYNNEI. CDR3 coding DNA: TGTGCCAGCACCAACAATGTGGGCGCATGGTCCAGTTCACCCCTCCACTTT. Residues: CASTNNVGAWSSSPLHF.

The V and J genes are TRBV11-2 and TRBJ2-7; perhaps TRBD1 as D (5 bases). CDR1 is SGHAT, CDR2 FQNNGV, per germline. With 5 bases removed from V and 5 bases from J, the gap between germline ends came to 13 bases. There are 13 residues in the CDR3. CDR3 DNA: TGTGCCAGCAGCCCAGGGATTCGGAACGAGCAGTACTTC. Its protein is CASSPGIRNEQYF.

The chain joins TRBV9 to TRBJ1-1, with 9 bases matching TRBD1. The CDR3 extends over 14 amino acids. Germline trimming cut 3 bases from V and 10 bases from J; bases unmatched to any gene: 10. Germline V gene data show CDR1 as SGDLS and CDR2 as YYNGEE. DNA of the CDR3: TGTGCCAGCAGCGAGAGGGAACAGGGGGCGCGAGCTTTCTTT. It yields the protein CASSEREQGARAFF.

The V and J genes are TRBV5-8 and TRBJ2-3; 11 nucleotides line up with TRBD1. V shed 0 bases, J shed 4 bases, and the junction held 7 bases outside the gene matches. This CDR3 region has 17 residues. Germline CDR1 is SGHTS and CDR2 is YDEGEE. CDR3 loop: CASSLGGWTGGADTQYF. CDR3 nucleotides: TGTGCCAGCAGCTTGGGAGGGTGGACAGGGGGCGCAGATACGCAGTATTTT.

V gene TRBV18 combines with J gene TRBJ2-3, with 7 positions matching TRBD2. The germline CDR1 and CDR2 sequences are KGHSH and LQKENI. The CDR3 runs 16 residues. Trimming at V came to 6 bases and at J to 2 bases, leaving 11 bases not matched to a gene. In DNA, the CDR3 is TGTGCCAGCTCGCCCGGGAGGCAGACGTACACAGATACGCAGTATTTT. It codes for CASSPGRQTYTDTQYF.

In its sample, this clone ranks as medium-sized. This chain uses TRBV4-3 with TRBJ2-7; D not resolved. Germline CDR1 reads LGHNA; CDR2 reads YSLEER. This CDR3 region has 13 residues. Deletions cut 3 bases from V and 4 bases from J, with 10 bases between. CDR3 region: CASSHTVRYEQYF. The CDR3 DNA follows: TGCGCCAGCAGCCACACCGTCCGGTACGAGCAGTACTTC.

CDR3 sequence reads: CASSLGLRGSGKNEQFF. The CDR3 DNA reads TGTGCCAGCAGCTTAGGCCTTCGGGGCTCCGGTAAGAATGAGCAGTTCTTC. The chain carries TRBV11-3 and TRBJ2-1; D is perhaps TRBD1 or TRBD2 (5 bases each). Looked up from germline, CDR1 is SGHNT and CDR2 is YENEEA. Trimming stripped 1 base from V and 7 bases from J, with 20 bases between. The CDR3 totals 17 residues.